This T cell receptor beta chain was obtained from a study of T cells in Graves' hyperthyroidism and ophthalmopathy. Study in general: At the time of initial diagnosis and before any treatment, peripheral blood was collected.

Amplification yielded TCR beta CDR3 regions, with RNA transcripts as the source. First-round RT-PCR with HTBI primers amplified the TCR CDR3 region. From the multiplex PCR reads, TCRdb called clonotypes with MiXCR, one entry per CDR3 protein. The data show 750,000 to 950,000 distinct CDR3 sequences, more than 30% seen once. J gave up 4 bases and V 1 base, and 6 bases lay outside the gene matches. The germline CDR1 and CDR2 sequences are SEHNR and FQNEAQ (reference sequence). The length of the CDR3 is 15 residues. Reasons for excluding patients were uncontrolled infection, other autoimmune disease, pregnancy or lactation.

This chain links TRBV7-9 with TRBJ2-5; 7 positions match TRBD2. This TCR came from a man younger than 35 with Graves' hyperthyroidism. The sample comprised blood. CDR3 coding DNA: TGTGCCAGCAGCTTAGTGGAGGGGAGGGGAGAGACCCAGTACTTC. This sequence encodes CASSLVEGRGETQYF.